The 29 T cell receptor beta chains in this list originate from one sample, sequenced in a study of blood T cell repertoires in COVID-19. Sequenced by immunoSEQ multiplex PCR; TCRdb stores in-frame clones only, minus some. The sample records about 310,000 clones, around 86% being singletons. The sample comprised peripheral blood. These receptors all stem from a man aged 45 to 65 with active or convalescent COVID-19.

This clone was counted only a few times. In nucleotides, the CDR3 is TGTGCCAGCAGTTCGGGACAGGGGGGACCTTGGAACACTGAAGCTTTCTTT. It is translated as CASSSGQGGPWNTEAFF. The J gene is TRBJ1-1, the V gene TRBV28; TRBD1 matches at 11 bases. The CDR3 length is 17 residues. Germline V CDR1 and CDR2: MDHEN, SYDVKM. Trimming removed 4 bases from V and 1 base from J; junction bases left unmatched: 8.

This rearrangement joins TRBV5-5 to TRBJ1-1; D gene uncertain. CDR3 size: 14 residues. Germline loops: CDR1 SGHKS, CDR2 YYEKEE (reference sequence). Trimming left V 0 bases short and J 0 bases short, with 6 bases between. The CDR3 spells CASSLEQVNTEAFF. CDR3 nucleotide sequence: TGTGCCAGCAGCTTGGAGCAGGTGAACACTGAAGCTTTCTTT.

The rearrangement uses TRBV27 and TRBJ1-1; 7 bases fit TRBD1. The trim removed 5 bases at V and 4 bases at J, leaving 10 bases unmatched. Germline CDR1 is MNHEY and CDR2 is SMNVEV (reference sequence). This CDR3 has 15 amino acids. The CDR3 is CASSHGQVRTTEAFF. The CDR3 DNA sequence: TGTGCCAGCAGTCACGGACAGGTTAGGACCACTGAAGCTTTCTTT.

This clone showed up just a few times. The chain has TRBV11-3 and TRBJ1-1; no definite D call. Germline V lookup: CDR1 SGHNT, CDR2 YENEEA. Trimming removed 0 bases at V and 1 base at J, with 6 bases between. This CDR3 is 14 amino acids long. The CDR3 here is CASSLDRGNTEAFF. CDR3 bases: TGTGCCAGCAGCTTAGATCGCGGGAACACTGAAGCTTTCTTT.

The chain has TRBV7-6 and TRBJ2-1; tentatively, D is TRBD1 (6 bases). V lost 1 base and J lost 0, with 7 bases in between. Germline loops: CDR1 SGHVS, CDR2 FNYEAQ. This CDR3 has 15 residues. CDR3 amino acids: CASSLGQDSYNEQFF. CDR3 nucleotides: TGTGCCAGCAGCTTAGGACAGGACTCCTACAATGAGCAGTTCTTC.

This chain uses TRBV2 with TRBJ2-5; TRBD1 matches at 7 bases. In germline, CDR1 is SNHLY, CDR2 FYNNEI. This CDR3 is 15 amino acids long. V was clipped by 5 bases and J by 5 bases; unmatched bases: 11. CDR3 nucleotide sequence: TGTGCCAGCAGTCCTAATCAACCGGGACAGGAGACCCAGTACTTC. Translation gives CASSPNQPGQETQYF.

Only a few counts were recorded for this clone. The rearrangement links TRBV4-2 to TRBJ2-7; D gene ambiguous. The germline V gene encodes CDR1 LGHNA and CDR2 YNFKEQ. The CDR3 runs 14 residues. With 4 bases removed from V and 3 bases from J, the gap between germline ends came to 13 bases. CDR3 residues: CASSLSVLFYEQYF. The CDR3 bases are TGTGCCAGCAGCCTGAGCGTACTTTTCTACGAGCAGTACTTC.

This chain joins TRBV10-3 and TRBJ2-7, with 9 bases matching TRBD1. The CDR3 has 17 amino acids. CDR1 and CDR2 from the germline V gene are ENHRY and SYGVKD. The ends lost 6 bases at V and 6 bases at J; junction bases unmatched: 18. Written as DNA, the CDR3 is TGTGCCATCAGACCGGGACAGGGAGGGATCGAAGCAGGCGAGCAGTACTTC. The encoded protein is CAIRPGQGGIEAGEQYF.

This chain joins TRBV19 and TRBJ1-2; D uncertain. V shed 6 bases and J shed 0 bases, with 17 bases lying between them. Germline V gives CDR1 LNHDA, CDR2 SQIVND (reference sequence). This CDR3 is built from 16 residues. CDR3: CASRKNPGQSNYGYTF. CDR3 nucleotide sequence: TGTGCCAGTAGGAAAAACCCGGGTCAATCTAACTATGGCTACACCTTC.

This chain joins TRBV28 and TRBJ1-6; D unresolved. V was pared by 5 bases and J by 5 bases, with 7 bases between. Germline V gene sequence: CDR1 MDHEN, CDR2 SYDVKM. The CDR3 totals 13 residues. The CDR3 sequence is CASSRIDNSPLHF. CDR3 in DNA: TGTGCCAGCAGTCGAATAGATAATTCACCCCTCCACTTT.

This chain joins TRBV6-5 and TRBJ2-3; D is perhaps TRBD1 (5 bases). Germline V gives CDR1 MNHEY, CDR2 SVGAGI. Deletions cut 7 bases from V and 2 bases from J, with 16 bases between. The CDR3 runs 15 residues. This CDR3 is CASTSDTYLTDTQYF. DNA for the CDR3: TGTGCCAGCACCTCGGACACATATCTCACAGATACGCAGTATTTT.

Concerning this clone: Additional DNA sequences in this sample encode the identical CDR3. The chain uses TRBV5-1 and TRBJ2-2; tentative D call: TRBD1 (6 bases). Germline V gene sequence: CDR1 SGHRS, CDR2 YFSETQ. This CDR3 has 15 residues. The V and J ends lost 2 bases and 2 bases respectively, with 10 bases between them. CDR3 protein: CASSLGQTNTGELFF. The CDR3 DNA sequence: TGCGCCAGCAGCTTAGGACAGACCAACACCGGGGAGCTGTTTTTT.

V is TRBV11-2 and J is TRBJ2-2; D is unclear. CDR3 length: 12 amino acids. The V end was cut by 5 bases, the J end by 1 base, with 2 bases between. CDR1 SGHAT and CDR2 FQNNGV come from the germline V gene. The CDR3 bases are TGTGCCAGCAGCCGGAACACCGGGGAGCTGTTTTTT. This encodes CASSRNTGELFF.

The chain uses TRBV5-1 and TRBJ1-5; 8 positions agree with TRBD1. J lost 0 bases, V lost 4 bases, and 3 bases had no gene match. This CDR3 has 15 residues. Germline lookup yields CDR1 SGHRS and CDR2 YFSETQ. The CDR3 bases are TGCGCCAGCAGCCCGACAGGGGATAGCAATCAGCCCCAGCATTTT. This codes for CASSPTGDSNQPQHF.

This chain connects TRBV6-5 to TRBJ2-1, with 8 bases lining up with TRBD2. Germline values: CDR1 MNHEY, CDR2 SVGAGI. Germline trimming cut 6 bases from V and 8 bases from J; bases unmatched to any gene: 12. The CDR3 spans 15 residues. CDR3 loop: CASSSASGPVHEQFF. The CDR3 DNA follows: TGTGCCAGCAGCTCCGCTAGCGGGCCAGTCCATGAGCAGTTCTTC.

V gene TRBV11-2 combines with J gene TRBJ2-1, with 11 bases aligning to TRBD2. Germline lookup yields CDR1 SGHAT and CDR2 FQNNGV. Unmatched junction bases numbered 1, after V lost 5 bases and J lost 4 bases. This CDR3 has 14 amino acids. CDR3 bases: TGTGCCAGCAGCCTAGCGGGGGGTTACAATGAGCAGTTCTTC. Residues: CASSLAGGYNEQFF.

This clone was seen only a few times. The chain has TRBV2 and TRBJ2-1; perhaps TRBD2 as D (7 bases). Trimming stripped 6 bases from V and 0 bases from J, with 12 bases between. The germline gives CDR1 SNHLY, CDR2 FYNNEI. The CDR3 has 15 amino acids. CDR3: CASRRGPSSYNEQFF. Here the CDR3 DNA reads TGTGCCAGCAGGCGGGGGCCGAGCTCCTACAATGAGCAGTTCTTC.

This clone appeared a few times. J is TRBJ1-2 and V is TRBV7-2, with TRBD1 matching 7 bases. The CDR3 has 13 residues. Unmatched junction bases numbered 3, after V lost 3 bases and J lost 5 bases. Germline lookup yields CDR1 SGHTA and CDR2 FQGNSA. The CDR3 loop reads CASSLGQTYGYTF. The CDR3 bases are TGTGCCAGCAGCTTGGGACAGACTTATGGCTACACCTTC.

V gene TRBV24-1 combines with J gene TRBJ1-5; 9 bases map to TRBD1. The germline gives CDR1 KGHDR, CDR2 SFDVKD. CDR3 length: 14 residues. Trimming took 7 bases from V and 5 from J; bases not matched to a gene: 5. This chain's CDR3 is CATRGQGFDQPQHF. DNA for the CDR3: TGTGCCACCAGGGGACAGGGTTTCGATCAGCCCCAGCATTTT.

This clone turned up a few times. V is TRBV5-4 and J is TRBJ2-4; 9 nucleotides match TRBD1. CDR1 is SGHNT, CDR2 YYREEE, per germline (reference sequence). This CDR3 is built from 14 residues. After removal of 4 bases from V and 6 bases from J, the junction contained 5 bases not matched to a gene. The CDR3 sequence: CASSIQGATNIQYF. The CDR3 nucleotides read TGTGCCAGCAGCATACAGGGGGCGACAAACATTCAGTACTTC.

Comment on this clone: At the DNA level, this CDR3 is encoded by other sequences in the same sample as well. The chain has TRBV18 and TRBJ1-1, with 7 nucleotides matching TRBD1. CDR1 and CDR2 (germline): KGHSH, LQKENI. V dropped 3 bases and J dropped 1; count of bases not matched to a gene: 2. The CDR3 consists of 14 residues. Here the CDR3 reads CASSPRQGNTEAFF. CDR3 in DNA: TGTGCCAGCTCACCGCGACAGGGGAACACTGAAGCTTTCTTT.

The chain is built from TRBV30 and TRBJ1-1; D remains ambiguous. With 2 bases removed from V and 5 bases from J, the gap between germline ends came to 15 bases. Germline values: CDR1 GTSNPN, CDR2 SVGIG (reference sequence). The CDR3 runs 14 residues. In DNA form, the CDR3 reads TGTGCCTGGAGTTTGACCTTACCGGAGACTGAAGCTTTCTTT. This encodes CAWSLTLPETEAFF.

The gene calls are TRBV18 and TRBJ2-7; D is uncertain. The CDR3 covers 16 residues. Germline V gives CDR1 KGHSH, CDR2 LQKENI. V was cut by 0 bases and J by 2 bases, with 14 bases left in between. The CDR3 protein is CASSPPVGSSPYEQYF. The CDR3 DNA follows: TGTGCCAGCTCACCACCTGTCGGGTCCTCCCCCTACGAGCAGTACTTC.

This clone was detected only once. The genes are TRBV7-3 and TRBJ2-3; D gene uncertain. The germline V gene has CDR1 SGHTA and CDR2 FQGTGA. There are 12 residues in the CDR3. V gave up 5 bases and J gave up 2 bases, with 5 bases separating them. CDR3 residues: CASSHFTDTQYF. CDR3 nucleotide sequence: TGTGCCAGCAGCCACTTCACAGATACGCAGTATTTT.

V usage is TRBV5-1 and J usage is TRBJ2-5; D is possibly TRBD2 (6 bases). In germline, CDR1 is SGHRS, CDR2 YFSETQ. CDR3 length equals 16 residues. V was cut by 0 bases and J by 1 base, with 13 bases left in between. CDR3 coding DNA: TGCGCCAGCAGCTTGGAGGCTAGCGTTATCCAAGAGACCCAGTACTTC. Its protein product is CASSLEASVIQETQYF.

This chain joins TRBV28 and TRBJ1-1; D unclear. CDR3 length: 16 residues. The germline gives CDR1 MDHEN, CDR2 SYDVKM. V was trimmed by 2 bases and J by 3 bases, leaving 16 bases between them. CDR3 nucleotides: TGTGCCAGCAGTTTAGGGTTCTTGGTGGCGGACACTGAAGCTTTCTTT. It encodes CASSLGFLVADTEAFF.

The chain is built from TRBV14 and TRBJ2-7; 8 bases line up with TRBD1. Germline V CDR1 and CDR2: SGHDN, FVKESK. With V trimmed by 4 bases and J by 2 bases, 7 bases remained unmatched. The CDR3 is made up of 15 amino acids. This chain's CDR3 is CASSLRGTGPYEQYF. In nucleotides, the CDR3 is TGTGCCAGCAGCCTCCGAGGGACAGGCCCCTACGAGCAGTACTTC.

The chain links TRBV9 to TRBJ1-1; tentatively, D is TRBD1 (5 bases). CDR1 and CDR2 from the germline V gene are SGDLS and YYNGEE. This CDR3 contains 14 residues. With 2 bases removed from V and 1 base from J, the gap between germline ends came to 9 bases. CDR3 residues: CASSVVTGNTEAFF. The CDR3 DNA sequence: TGTGCCAGCAGCGTTGTAACAGGGAACACTGAAGCTTTCTTT. The full variable domain, in which reference TRBV9 and TRBJ1-1 provide the parts outside the CDR3, is DSGVTQTPKHLITATGQRVTLRCSPRSGDLSVYWYQQSLDQGLQFLIQYYNGEERAKGNILERFSAQQFPDLHSELNLSSLELGDSALYFCASSVVTGNTEAFFGQGTRLTVV.

This clone occurred once. The chain recombines TRBV2 with TRBJ2-3; 7 positions match TRBD2. This CDR3 has 14 amino acids. Trimming removed 7 bases from V and 6 bases from J; junction bases left unmatched: 10. Germline loops: CDR1 SNHLY, CDR2 FYNNEI. The CDR3 bases are TGTGCCAGCAAGCGGGACCCGCCGGGGGATACGCAGTATTTT. Amino acid sequence: CASKRDPPGDTQYF. Full variable domain (rest looked up from reference TRBV2 and TRBJ2-3): EPEVTQTPSHQVTQMGQEVILRCVPISNHLYFYWYRQILGQKVEFLVSFYNNEISEKSEIFDDQFSVERPDGSNFTLKIRSTKLEDSAMYFCASKRDPPGDTQYFGPGTRLTVL.